The next 8 T cell receptor beta chains were all read from a single sample in a study of T cell changes during pregnancy in multiple sclerosis. The repertoire was sequenced with immunoSEQ multiplex PCR; TCRdb's copy has only in-frame clones and lacks some. In the table there are about 30,000 clones, around nine tenths of which are singletons. The sequencing used CD8+ T cells from peripheral blood mononuclear cells, collected before pregnancy. All receptors come from a female donor with multiple sclerosis, enrolled in a pregnancy study.

This clone was recorded only once. The chain employs TRBV27 and TRBJ2-1, with D possibly being TRBD1 (5 bases). Germline CDR1 reads MNHEY; CDR2 reads SMNVEV (reference sequence). V was cut by 2 bases and J by 8 bases, with 10 bases left in between. The CDR3 length is 13 residues. The CDR3 DNA follows: TGTGCCAGCAGTTTAGGCAGGGCCTATGAGCAGTTCTTC. This translates into CASSLGRAYEQFF.

This chain connects TRBV7-9 to TRBJ2-1; D is unclear. Deletions cut 3 bases from V and 8 bases from J, with 20 bases between. CDR3 length: 16 residues. Germline-derived CDR1 and CDR2 are SEHNR and FQNEAQ (reference sequence). The CDR3 region has the DNA TGTGCCAGCAGCTTGAATCGGGTCCTCGCCGGCGATGAGCAGTTCTTC. This encodes CASSLNRVLAGDEQFF.

The chain recombines TRBV5-4 with TRBJ1-3, with D possibly being TRBD1 (5 bases). Deletions cut 1 base from V and 0 bases from J, with 5 bases between. There are 14 residues in the CDR3. The V gene's germline CDR1 is SGHNT and CDR2 YYREEE (reference sequence). The CDR3 coding sequence is TGTGCCAGCAGCTTGAGGGGCTCTGGAAACACCATATATTTT. Translation gives CASSLRGSGNTIYF.

The chain recombines TRBV25-1 with TRBJ1-1; 7 nucleotides agree with TRBD1. Looked up from germline, CDR1 is MGHDK and CDR2 is SYGVNS. V trimming: 4 bases; J trimming: 11 bases; junction bases outside the gene matches: 10. The CDR3 has 13 amino acids. The CDR3 DNA is TGTGCCAGCAGTGCACAGGGGCCAGGAGAGGCTTTCTTT. Its protein product is CASSAQGPGEAFF.

J is TRBJ2-7 and V is TRBV19; 9 bases map to TRBD2. This CDR3 contains 17 residues. V trimming: 1 base; J trimming: 5 bases; junction bases outside the gene matches: 12. Germline V gives CDR1 LNHDA, CDR2 SQIVND (reference sequence). Written as DNA, the CDR3 is TGTGCCAGTAGTATAGGGGGTGTCGGCGGGAGGGCCAACGAGCAGTACTTC. This sequence encodes CASSIGGVGGRANEQYF. The whole variable domain, filled in from reference TRBV19 and TRBJ2-7, reads DGGITQSPKYLFRKEGQNVTLSCEQNLNHDAMYWYRQDPGQGLRLIYYSQIVNDFQKGDIAEGYSVSREKKESFPLTVTSAQKNPTAFYLCASSIGGVGGRANEQYFGPGTRLTVT.

About this clone itself: Germline is not matched at one junction end, which may reflect a read error. The J gene is TRBJ2-5, the V gene TRBV28; TRBD2 might be the D (6 bases). Germline CDR1 reads MDHEN; CDR2 reads SYDVKM. The CDR3 sequence is 15 residues long. CDR3 coding DNA: TGTGCCAGCAGTTTATCCCGGGACTGGGAAGACACCCAGTACTTC. Amino acid sequence: CASSLSRDWEDTQYF.

This clone has a count of ten or more. The chain links TRBV28 to TRBJ1-5, with D perhaps matching TRBD1 (5 bases). Trimming cost V 6 bases and J 6 bases, with 9 bases left between them. The CDR3 totals 12 residues. Germline V gene lookup returns CDR1 MDHEN and CDR2 SYDVKM. In nucleotides, the CDR3 is TGTGCCAGCAGGCAGGGAAGTCAGCCCCAGCATTTT. Its protein product is CASRQGSQPQHF.

The chain links TRBV7-9 to TRBJ2-1, with 9 bases that match TRBD2. Trimming took 4 bases from V and 4 from J; bases not matched to a gene: 5. The CDR3 has 15 residues. Germline V gene sequence: CDR1 SEHNR, CDR2 FQNEAQ (reference sequence). This CDR3 is CASSSLAGEYNEQFF. In nucleotides, the CDR3 is TGTGCCAGCAGCTCCTTAGCGGGAGAATACAATGAGCAGTTCTTC.